A selection of T cell receptor beta chains follows, all from one sample in a study of spatial heterogeneity in lung cancer. Each CDR3 protein gets one entry after TCRdb re-called the 5' RACE reads with MiXCR. The table includes some 34,000 distinct CDR3 sequences, 6.5% to 9% detected once. Sample: PBMCs, taken at surgery. These receptors all come from a female donor with early-stage non-small cell lung cancer. Each CDR3 is given with its conserved first and last residue. Each record gives: clone size, J gene, V gene, CDR3 protein. Clone size appears in some rows only: once, few, many, or a class for an expanded clone.

>many|TRBJ1-2|TRBV20-1
CSAARQGSYGYTF
>medium-sized|TRBJ2-1|TRBV12-3/TRBV12-4
CASSSSTSGGPNWNEQFF
>many|TRBJ2-2|TRBV24-1
CATSEAGGPTGELFF
>many|TRBJ1-2|TRBV10-3
CAISDGRGAARDYGYTF
>.|TRBJ2-2|TRBV28
CASSLAGGYGELFF
>many|TRBJ1-2|TRBV15
CATSGDYNYGYTF
>many|TRBJ2-7|TRBV18
CASSPALDYEQYF
>few|TRBJ1-3|TRBV6-5
CASSRDSGNTIYF
>.|TRBJ2-7|TRBV5-1
CASSSASVGGEQYF
>many|TRBJ2-3|TRBV7-9
CASSVGQGGADTQYF
>many|TRBJ2-7|TRBV7-9
CASSLGPASYEQYF
>many|TRBJ2-7|TRBV13
CASSSRTRSGEQYF
>.|TRBJ1-1|TRBV24-1
CATSEAENTEAFF
>.|TRBJ2-2|TRBV5-4
CASSLDTNTGELFF
>.|TRBJ2-2|TRBV6-6
CASSITGTQNTGELFF
>.|TRBJ2-7|TRBV7-8
CASSLRGGGSYEQYF
>few|TRBJ2-5|TRBV25-1
CASSEHRGLGETQYF
>many|TRBJ2-5|TRBV7-9
CASSPGRAGDHQETQYF
>many|TRBJ1-2|TRBV4-1
CASSQSNYGYTF
>few|TRBJ1-2|TRBV20-1
CSARRGARGYTF
>many|TRBJ2-1|TRBV2
CASSGGWANEQFF
>many|TRBJ2-1|TRBV24-1
CATSEGPGPTYNEQFF
>many|TRBJ2-2|TRBV7-2
CASSQGRPAGELFF
>many|TRBJ2-5|TRBV5-1
CASSLAPYMGSPIGQYF
>.|TRBJ2-7|TRBV2
CASSEDGADYEQYF
>.|TRBJ2-1|TRBV7-2
CASSLVPGVQFF
>.|TRBJ2-3|TRBV12-3/TRBV12-4
CAHTDTQYF
>.|TRBJ2-7|TRBV5-1
CASSSMGLVAEQYF
>many|TRBJ2-5|TRBV7-9
CASSHRQGGVETQYF
>.|TRBJ1-4|TRBV10-1
CASSEGSTPNEKLFF
>many|TRBJ2-7|TRBV5-1
CASSLAGRDSEQYF
>.|TRBJ2-3|TRBV5-4
CASSSWTGFGTDTQYF
>many|TRBJ2-3|TRBV5-1
CASSPVILAGGTDTQYF
>many|TRBJ2-1|TRBV18
CASSPPLYNEQFF
>many|TRBJ1-5|TRBV19
CASSLQGGLNQPQHF
>many|TRBJ1-5|TRBV30
CAWSSGDYNQPQHF
>many|TRBJ2-3|TRBV12-3/TRBV12-4
CASLPRGSTDTQYF
>few|TRBJ2-1|TRBV6-5
CASSGGTGVHNEQFF
>many|TRBJ1-5|TRBV20-1
CSARLGNQPQHF
>.|TRBJ1-5|TRBV20-1
CSARQTDSNQPQHF
>many|TRBJ1-2|TRBV12-3/TRBV12-4
CASSFGRGHGYTF